Given below is one T cell receptor beta chain in context. V lost 5 bases to trimming and J lost 8 bases; unmatched junction nucleotides: 8. This CDR3 is built from 15 residues. The germline CDR1 and CDR2 sequences are MNHEY and SMNVEV (reference sequence). In the authors' workflow: Amplifying reference gene primers gave estimates of nucleated cell counts. Libraries were prepared by immunoSEQ multiplex PCR; TCRdb keeps only in-frame clonotypes and omits some of them. For V, J and clone size, that table is used; D and trimming come from the DNA. The sample yields fewer than 95,000 clones, around 90% seen once. This sample was taken from a study of blood T cell repertoires in COVID-19. The wider study: T cells, B-cell-depleted T cells, or PBMCs provided the cDNA or gDNA that served as material.

The origin of this receptor is a woman older than 75 with acute or convalescent COVID-19. The material sequenced was peripheral blood. The V gene is TRBV27, the J gene TRBJ2-2; 10 bases are shared with TRBD2. The DNA of the CDR3 is TGTGCCAGCAGTAGGACTAGCGGTGTCAGGGGGGAGCTGTTTTTT. Translating gives CASSRTSGVRGELFF.